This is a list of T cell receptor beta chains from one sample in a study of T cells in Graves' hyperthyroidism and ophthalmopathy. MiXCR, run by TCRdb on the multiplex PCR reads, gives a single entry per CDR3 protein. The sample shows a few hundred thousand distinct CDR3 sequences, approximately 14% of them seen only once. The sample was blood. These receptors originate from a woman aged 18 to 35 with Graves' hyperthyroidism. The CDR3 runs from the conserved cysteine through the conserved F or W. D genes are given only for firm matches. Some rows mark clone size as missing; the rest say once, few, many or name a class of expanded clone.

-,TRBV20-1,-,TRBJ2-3,TGCAGTGCTATTCGCCCTCGCCAGGGGAGGGGCGGGTCAGATACGCAGTATTTT,CSAIRPRQGRGGSDTQYF
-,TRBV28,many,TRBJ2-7,TGTGCCAGCAGTTTCATACTGTACGAGCAGTACTTC,CASSFILYEQYF
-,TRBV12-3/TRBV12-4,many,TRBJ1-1,TGTGCCAGCAGTTTACCCCAGAACACTGAAGCTTTCTTT,CASSLPQNTEAFF
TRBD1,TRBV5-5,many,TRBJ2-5,TGTGCCAGCAGCTACGAGTTGACAGGGTGGGGGTATACCCAGTACTTC,CASSYELTGWGYTQYF
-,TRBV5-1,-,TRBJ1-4,TGCGCCAGCAGCGATCAGTACAGAACTAATGAAAAACTGTTTTTT,CASSDQYRTNEKLFF
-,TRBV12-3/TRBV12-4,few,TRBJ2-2,TGTGCCAGCAGTCCCTTCGCAGGCGGGGAGCTGTTTTTT,CASSPFAGGELFF
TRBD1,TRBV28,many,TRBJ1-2,TGTGCCAGCAGTTTACAAGGATACGGACAGGGGGTTTACTATGGCTACACCTTC,CASSLQGYGQGVYYGYTF
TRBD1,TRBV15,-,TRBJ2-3,TGTGCCACCAGCAGAGAACAGGGGAGTACGCAGTATTTT,CATSREQGSTQYF
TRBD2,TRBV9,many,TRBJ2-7,TGTGCCAGCAGCGTAGGGCCGGGAGGGCCATACGAGCAGTACTTC,CASSVGPGGPYEQYF
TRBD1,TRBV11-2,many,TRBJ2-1,TGTGCCAGCAGCTTAGTTTCGGGGGACAGGGGGTTGTGGAATGAGCAGTTCTTC,CASSLVSGDRGLWNEQFF
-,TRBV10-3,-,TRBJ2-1,TGTGCCATCAGTGAGCAACTAGTTAGGGTTGAGCAGTTCTTC,CAISEQLVRVEQFF
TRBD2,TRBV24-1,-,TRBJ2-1,TGTGCCACCAGTGCTCGGGAGACTAGCGGGAGGCCCTTGCCCTACAATGAGCAGTTCTTC,CATSARETSGRPLPYNEQFF
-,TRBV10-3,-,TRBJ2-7,TGTGCCATCAGTACAGGGATCTGGAACGAGCAGTACTTC,CAISTGIWNEQYF
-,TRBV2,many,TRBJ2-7,TGTGCCAGCAAAATCCGGACCACTAACGGGGACGAGCAGTACTTC,CASKIRTTNGDEQYF
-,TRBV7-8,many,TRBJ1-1,TGTGCCAGCAGCTTTCCAGGAGGGACTGAAGCTTTCTTT,CASSFPGGTEAFF
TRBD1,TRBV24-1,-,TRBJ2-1,TGTGCCACCAGTGATTTACGCGGGACAGGGCACAATGAGCAGTTCTTC,CATSDLRGTGHNEQFF
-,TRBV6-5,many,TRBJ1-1,TGTACCAGCAGTTACCGCGCTGGAGGGGCGAACACTGAAGCTTTCTTT,CTSSYRAGGANTEAFF
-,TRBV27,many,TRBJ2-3,TGTGCCCCCACCCGGGAAGGGTACACAGATACGCAGTATTTT,CAPTREGYTDTQYF
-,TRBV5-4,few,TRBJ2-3,TGTGCCAGCAGCTTGACTGCGTGGGCAGATACGCAGTATTTT,CASSLTAWADTQYF
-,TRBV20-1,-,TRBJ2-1,TGCAGTGCTAGACTAATCACCTACAATGAGCAGCTCTTC,CSARLITYNEQLF
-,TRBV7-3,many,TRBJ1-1,TGTGCCAGCAGCTTAAGAAGACAGACCCAAGCTTTCTTT,CASSLRRQTQAFF
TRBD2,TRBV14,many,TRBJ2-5,TGTGCCAGCAGCCAAGATAGGATGCTAGCGGGAAGAGAGACCCAGTACTTC,CASSQDRMLAGRETQYF
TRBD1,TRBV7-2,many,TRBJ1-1,TGTGCCAGCAGCTTGTCAGGGGGCAAGAACACTGAAGCTTTCTTT,CASSLSGGKNTEAFF
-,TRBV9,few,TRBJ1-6,TGTGCCAGCAGTCCCCAACAGGGTAATAATTCACCCCTCCACTTT,CASSPQQGNNSPLHF
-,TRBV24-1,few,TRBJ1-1,TGTGCCACCCAGGGGTCGAACACTGAAGCTTTCTTT,CATQGSNTEAFF
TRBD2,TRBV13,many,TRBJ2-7,TGTGCCAGCAGCCAAGCGGGAGAAACCTACGAGCAGTACTTC,CASSQAGETYEQYF
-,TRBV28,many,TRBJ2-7,TGTGCCAGCAGGTCTCGGGGGTTCTCTGTCTACGAGCAGTACTTC,CASRSRGFSVYEQYF
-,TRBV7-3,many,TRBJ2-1,TGTGCCAGCAGCTTAAGGGGGCAGGCCTACAATGAGCAGTTCTTC,CASSLRGQAYNEQFF
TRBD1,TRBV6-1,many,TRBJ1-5,TGTGCCAGCAGTGCCGGAACAGGGGGCGGCGCGAGCAATCAGCCCCAGCATTTT,CASSAGTGGGASNQPQHF
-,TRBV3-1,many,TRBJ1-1,TGTGCCAGCGGAGACAGGGAAGCTTTCTTT,CASGDREAFF
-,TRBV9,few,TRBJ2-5,TGTGCCAGCAGCGTAGAGGCAAGAATCCAAGAGACCCAGTACTTC,CASSVEARIQETQYF
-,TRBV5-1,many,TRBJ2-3,TGCGCCAGCAGCGACGAATACTGGTCAGATACGCAGTATTTT,CASSDEYWSDTQYF
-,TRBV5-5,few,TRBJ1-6,TGTGCCAGCAGCTTGGGGGAGGACAGAAATAATTCACCCCTCCACTTT,CASSLGEDRNNSPLHF
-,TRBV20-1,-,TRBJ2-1,TGCAGTGCTAGAGATGTGGCTAGCGAATACTACAATGAGCAGTTCTTC,CSARDVASEYYNEQFF
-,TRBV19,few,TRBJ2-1,TGTGCCAGTACCCCCTTTGATATGGGCGGAACCTACAATGAGCAGTTCTTC,CASTPFDMGGTYNEQFF
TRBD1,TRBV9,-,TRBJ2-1,TGTGCCAGCGGGGGACAGGGGGAAGCTGAGCAGTTCTTC,CASGGQGEAEQFF